This T cell receptor beta chain was captured in a study of blood T cells in healthy people across ages. Together with a sample-barcoded 5' primer, a J-beta primer mix was included in a second PCR lasting about 7 to 11 cycles. Unique molecular identifiers of 12 random nucleotides labeled each cDNA. A single record per CDR3 protein comes from TCRdb applying MiXCR to the 5' RACE reads. This table has 650,000 to 700,000 distinct CDR3 sequences, roughly 32% appearing once. Total RNA was isolated from each sample in quantities of at least 6 micrograms. CDR3 length equals 14 residues. CDR1 is SGHTA, CDR2 FQGNSA, per germline.

Sequencing was carried out using blood. The receptor comes from a woman older than 75 in good health. The chain uses TRBV7-2 and TRBJ2-7, with 9 nucleotides matching TRBD1. The DNA end is a closer match to TRBJ2-5, so the J assignment may be wrong. CDR3 sequence: CASSSDRGRGTQYF. The CDR3 coding sequence is TGTGCCAGCAGCTCCGACAGGGGGAGGGGGACCCAGTACTTC.